This T cell receptor (beta chain) was profiled in a study of stem cell transplantation in POMP-related autoinflammatory disease. About the study: Pre-transplant patients had naive-skewed CD4+ T cells and few CD8+ T cells.

This table comes from immunoSEQ multiplex PCR, and its TCRdb copy is limited to in-frame clones, with some not included. The sample includes approximately 30,000 clones, around 88% of them seen just once. The CDR3 runs to 13 residues. The V and J ends lost 1 base and 3 bases respectively, with 4 bases between them. Germline V gives CDR1 SGHKS, CDR2 YYEKEE (reference sequence). This specimen consisted of CD4+ T cells from PBMCs, obtained before stem cell transplantation. The sequence was collected from a human donor with POMP-related autoinflammation and immune dysregulation (PRAID). V usage is TRBV5-5 and J usage is TRBJ2-2; D ambiguous. In nucleotides, the CDR3 is TGTGCCAGCAGCTTGTGGGACACCGGGGAGCTGTTTTTT. Amino acid sequence: CASSLWDTGELFF.